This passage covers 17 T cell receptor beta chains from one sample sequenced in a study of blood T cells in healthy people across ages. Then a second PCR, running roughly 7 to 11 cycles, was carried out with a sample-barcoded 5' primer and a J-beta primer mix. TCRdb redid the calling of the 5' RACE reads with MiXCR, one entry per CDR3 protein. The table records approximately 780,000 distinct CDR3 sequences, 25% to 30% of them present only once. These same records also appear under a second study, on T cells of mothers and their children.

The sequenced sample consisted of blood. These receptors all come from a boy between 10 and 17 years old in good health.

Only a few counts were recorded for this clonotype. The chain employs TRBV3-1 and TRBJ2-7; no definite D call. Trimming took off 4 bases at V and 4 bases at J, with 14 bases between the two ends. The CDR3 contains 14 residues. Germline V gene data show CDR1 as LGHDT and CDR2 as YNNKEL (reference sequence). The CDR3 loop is CASSLRPGLYEQYF. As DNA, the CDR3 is TGTGCCAGCAGCCTCCGACCTGGGCTTTACGAGCAGTACTTC.

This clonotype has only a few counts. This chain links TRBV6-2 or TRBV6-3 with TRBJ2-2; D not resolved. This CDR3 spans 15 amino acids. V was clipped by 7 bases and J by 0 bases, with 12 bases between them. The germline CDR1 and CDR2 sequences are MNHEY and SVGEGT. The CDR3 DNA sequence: TGTGCCAGCATTTGGGCCGGGCCGAACACCGGGGAGCTGTTTTTT. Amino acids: CASIWAGPNTGELFF.

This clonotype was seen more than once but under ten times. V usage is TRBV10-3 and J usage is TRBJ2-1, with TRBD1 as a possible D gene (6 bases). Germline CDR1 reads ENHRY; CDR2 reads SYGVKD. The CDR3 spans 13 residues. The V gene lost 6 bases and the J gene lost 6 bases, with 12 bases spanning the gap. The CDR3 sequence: CAIRDRSSNEQFF. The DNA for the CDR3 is TGTGCCATCAGAGACAGGAGTTCCAATGAGCAGTTCTTC.

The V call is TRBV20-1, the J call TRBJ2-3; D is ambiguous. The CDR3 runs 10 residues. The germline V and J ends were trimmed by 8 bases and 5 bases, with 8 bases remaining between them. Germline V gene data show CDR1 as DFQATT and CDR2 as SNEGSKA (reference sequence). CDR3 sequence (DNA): TGCAGTCCTGTCGAAGATACGCAGTATTTT. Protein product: CSPVEDTQYF.

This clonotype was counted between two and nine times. The DNA of the CDR3 is TGTGCCAGCTCAACCGGACTAGGGAATGAGCAGTTCTTC. Translating gives CASSTGLGNEQFF. The chain has TRBV18 and TRBJ2-5; 7 bases are shared with TRBD2. The DNA matches TRBJ2-1 better at its end, which makes the J call doubtful. In germline, CDR1 is KGHSH, CDR2 LQKENI. The CDR3 has 13 residues.

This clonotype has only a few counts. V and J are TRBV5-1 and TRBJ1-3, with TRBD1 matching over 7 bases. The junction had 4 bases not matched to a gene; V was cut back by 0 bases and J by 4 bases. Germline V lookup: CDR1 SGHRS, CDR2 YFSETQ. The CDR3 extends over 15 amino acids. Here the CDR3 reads CASSLAQGGGNTIYF. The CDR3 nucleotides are TGCGCCAGCAGCTTGGCCCAAGGGGGCGGAAACACCATATATTTT.

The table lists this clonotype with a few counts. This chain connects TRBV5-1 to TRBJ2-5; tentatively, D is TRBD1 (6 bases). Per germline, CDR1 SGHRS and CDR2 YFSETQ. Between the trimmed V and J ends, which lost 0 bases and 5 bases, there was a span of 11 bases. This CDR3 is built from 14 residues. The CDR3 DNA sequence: TGCGCCAGCAGCTTGGGACAGGTAGATGAGACCCAGTACTTC. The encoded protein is CASSLGQVDETQYF.

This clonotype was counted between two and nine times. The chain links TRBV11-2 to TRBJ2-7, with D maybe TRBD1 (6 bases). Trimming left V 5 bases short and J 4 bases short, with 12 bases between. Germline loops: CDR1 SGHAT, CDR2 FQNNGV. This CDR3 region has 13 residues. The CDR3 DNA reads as TGTGCCAGCAGCGATTTCGGACAGTACGAGCAGTACTTC. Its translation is CASSDFGQYEQYF.

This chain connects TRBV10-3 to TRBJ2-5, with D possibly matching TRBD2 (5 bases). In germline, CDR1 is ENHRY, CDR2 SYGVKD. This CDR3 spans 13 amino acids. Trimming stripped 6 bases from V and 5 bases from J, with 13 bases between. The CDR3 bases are TGTGCCATCAGCCGGGGTGACTGGGAGACCCAGTACTTC. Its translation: CAISRGDWETQYF.

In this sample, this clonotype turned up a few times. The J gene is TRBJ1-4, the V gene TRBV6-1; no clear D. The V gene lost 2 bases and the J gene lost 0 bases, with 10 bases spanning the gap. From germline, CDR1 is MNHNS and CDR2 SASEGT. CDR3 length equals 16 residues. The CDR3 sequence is CASSEQRLATNEKLFF. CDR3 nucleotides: TGTGCCAGCAGTGAACAGCGTCTTGCAACTAATGAAAAACTGTTTTTT.

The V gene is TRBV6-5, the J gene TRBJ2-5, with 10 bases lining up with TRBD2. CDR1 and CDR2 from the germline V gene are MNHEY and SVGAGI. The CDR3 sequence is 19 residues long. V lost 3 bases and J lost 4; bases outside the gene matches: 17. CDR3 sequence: CASSYFQRGGIGLTETQYF. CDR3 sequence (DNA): TGTGCCAGCAGTTATTTCCAGCGGGGGGGAATTGGGCTTACAGAGACCCAGTACTTC.

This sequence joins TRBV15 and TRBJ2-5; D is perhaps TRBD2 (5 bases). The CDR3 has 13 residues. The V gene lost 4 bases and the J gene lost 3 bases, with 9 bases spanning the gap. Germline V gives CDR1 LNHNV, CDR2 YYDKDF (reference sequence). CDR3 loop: CATSIVREETQYF. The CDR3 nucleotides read TGTGCCACCAGCATAGTGCGGGAAGAGACCCAGTACTTC.

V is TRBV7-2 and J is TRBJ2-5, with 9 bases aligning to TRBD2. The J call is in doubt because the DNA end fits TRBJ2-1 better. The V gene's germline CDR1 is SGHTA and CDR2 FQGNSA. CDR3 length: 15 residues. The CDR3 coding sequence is TGTGCCAGCAGCTTAGGGGTTAGCGGGGGCAATGAGCAGTTCTTC. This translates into CASSLGVSGGNEQFF.

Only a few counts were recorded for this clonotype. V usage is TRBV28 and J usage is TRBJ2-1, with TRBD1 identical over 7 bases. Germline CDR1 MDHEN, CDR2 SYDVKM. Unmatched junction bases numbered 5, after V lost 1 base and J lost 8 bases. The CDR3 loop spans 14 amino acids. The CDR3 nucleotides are TGTGCCAGCAGTTTATCAGGGGGACGTGATGAGCAGTTCTTC. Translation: CASSLSGGRDEQFF.

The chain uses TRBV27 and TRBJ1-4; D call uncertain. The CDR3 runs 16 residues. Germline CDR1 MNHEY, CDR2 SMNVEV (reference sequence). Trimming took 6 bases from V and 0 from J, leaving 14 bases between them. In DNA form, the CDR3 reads TGTGCCAGCAGCCTCACGCCAGGAGCAACTAATGAAAAACTGTTTTTT. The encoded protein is CASSLTPGATNEKLFF.

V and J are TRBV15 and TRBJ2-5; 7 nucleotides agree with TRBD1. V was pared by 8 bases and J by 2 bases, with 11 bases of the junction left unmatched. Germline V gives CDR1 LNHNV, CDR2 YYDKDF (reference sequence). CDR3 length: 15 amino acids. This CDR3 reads CATGLGQRAQETQYF. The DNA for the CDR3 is TGTGCCACCGGGTTGGGACAGCGCGCTCAAGAGACCCAGTACTTC.

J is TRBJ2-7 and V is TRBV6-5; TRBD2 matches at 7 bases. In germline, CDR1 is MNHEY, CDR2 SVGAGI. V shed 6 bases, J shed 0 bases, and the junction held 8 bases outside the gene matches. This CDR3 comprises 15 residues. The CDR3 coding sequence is TGTGCCAGCAGGACTAACGGGGGGAACTCCTACGAGCAGTACTTC. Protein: CASRTNGGNSYEQYF.